Following are 20 T cell receptor beta chains from one sample sequenced in a study of memory CD4+ T cells and cytomegalovirus serostatus. Only in-frame clones appear in the TCRdb table, and some are missing; sequencing was by immunoSEQ multiplex PCR. The sample contains tens of thousands of clones, 75% to 80% of which appear only once. Single viable CD3+CD4+CD8-CD45RO+ cells were sorted as the memory CD4+ T cells. What was sequenced was memory CD4+ T cells from blood. The origin of the receptors is an adult in good health and CMV-seropositive.

CDR3 nucleotides: TGTGCCAGCTCAACCAAGGACAGGGGTCGCGAGCAGTACTTC. Translating it yields CASSTKDRGREQYF. The chain employs TRBV18 and TRBJ2-7; 9 bases are shared with TRBD1. The germline V gene has CDR1 KGHSH and CDR2 LQKENI. Trimming took 5 bases from V and 6 from J; bases not matched to a gene: 8. The CDR3 runs to 14 residues. Using reference TRBV18 and TRBJ2-7 for the parts outside the CDR3, the full variable domain is NAGVMQNPRHLVRRRGQEARLRCSPMKGHSHVYWYRQLPEEGLKFMVYLQKENIIDESGMPKERFSAEFPKEGPSILRIQQVVRGDSAAYFCASSTKDRGREQYFGPGTRLTVT.

A single count supports this clone. The V call is TRBV28, the J call TRBJ1-5; possible D gene TRBD1, 6 bases. The V and J ends lost 3 bases and 11 bases respectively, with 20 bases between them. CDR3 length: 15 amino acids. Germline V gene sequence: CDR1 MDHEN, CDR2 SYDVKM. CDR3 DNA: TGTGCCAGCAGTTTTTCGGGGGGCGGGCAATCCGCCCAGCATTTT. It yields the protein CASSFSGGGQSAQHF.

The CDR3 protein is CASSLDRGALSYEQYF. Written as DNA, the CDR3 is TGTGCCAGCAGCCTAGACAGGGGTGCCCTCTCCTACGAGCAGTACTTC. The chain joins TRBV5-6 to TRBJ2-7; 8 bases align to TRBD1. This CDR3 is 16 amino acids long. The V segment lost 4 bases and the J segment 0 bases; nucleotides outside the gene matches: 9. Looked up from germline, CDR1 is SGHDT and CDR2 is YYEEEE.

This clone was observed a handful of times. V usage is TRBV7-9 and J usage is TRBJ1-1, with a weak D call TRBD1 (5 bases). This CDR3 comprises 15 residues. V was clipped by 2 bases and J by 0 bases, with 10 bases between them. The germline V gene encodes CDR1 SEHNR and CDR2 FQNEAQ (reference sequence). The CDR3 DNA reads TGTGCCAGCAGCTTACGGACACAAATGAACACTGAAGCTTTCTTT. It encodes CASSLRTQMNTEAFF.

The CDR3 loop reads CASSLVGQGNQPQHF. CDR3 sequence (DNA): TGTGCCAGCAGCTTAGTGGGACAGGGGAATCAGCCCCAGCATTTT. The chain has TRBV11-1 and TRBJ1-5, with 10 bases identical to TRBD1. Germline CDR1 is SGHAT and CDR2 is FQDESV (reference sequence). This CDR3 has 15 amino acids. The ends lost 1 base at V and 4 bases at J; junction bases unmatched: 1.

The gene calls are TRBV7-2 and TRBJ2-7, with D possibly matching TRBD1 (5 bases). Between the trimmed V and J ends, which lost 1 base and 9 bases, there was a span of 10 bases. The CDR3 consists of 12 residues. CDR1 is SGHTA and CDR2 is FQGNSA in the germline V gene. CDR3 residues: CASSLVEGAQYF. The CDR3 DNA sequence: TGTGCCAGCAGCTTAGTGGAAGGGGCGCAGTACTTC.

This clone appeared a few times. The chain carries TRBV19 and TRBJ1-1; D ambiguous. The CDR3 is made up of 13 amino acids. The V and J ends lost 3 bases and 5 bases respectively, with 10 bases between them. The germline gives CDR1 LNHDA, CDR2 SQIVND (reference sequence). This CDR3 reads CASSIAVGTEAFF. The CDR3 DNA reads TGTGCCAGTAGTATCGCGGTGGGAACTGAAGCTTTCTTT.

The chain links TRBV18 to TRBJ2-2; no definite D call. Deletions cut 4 bases from V and 8 bases from J, with 8 bases between. The CDR3 has 12 amino acids. CDR1 and CDR2 (germline): KGHSH, LQKENI. The CDR3 sequence is CASSLQEGELFF. CDR3 nucleotide sequence: TGTGCCAGCTCACTCCAGGAAGGGGAGCTGTTTTTT.

CDR3 region: CASSYRLAETQYF. The DNA of the CDR3 is TGTGCCAGCAGTTATCGGCTAGCGGAGACCCAGTACTTC. This sequence joins TRBV2 and TRBJ2-5, with D possibly being TRBD2 (6 bases). Trimming removed 5 bases from V and 5 bases from J, with 12 bases in between. Germline V lookup: CDR1 SNHLY, CDR2 FYNNEI. The CDR3 has 13 amino acids.

The chain uses TRBV6-4 and TRBJ1-2; the match to TRBD1 covers 11 bases. Germline CDR1 is MRHNA and CDR2 is SNTAGT. The junction had 8 bases not matched to a gene; V was cut back by 6 bases and J by 8 bases. This CDR3 is 14 amino acids long. CDR3 in amino acids: CASSSEGQGGGYTF. Written as DNA, the CDR3 is TGTGCCAGCAGCTCAGAGGGACAGGGGGGCGGCTACACCTTC.

V is TRBV7-9 and J is TRBJ1-2; D is undetermined. CDR3 length: 14 amino acids. Germline values: CDR1 SEHNR, CDR2 FQNEAQ (reference sequence). Trimming pared 0 bases from V and 2 bases from J, leaving 7 bases between. The CDR3 DNA reads as TGTGCCAGCAGCTTAGCGGAAGGGAACTATGGCTACACCTTC. Protein sequence: CASSLAEGNYGYTF.

The chain has TRBV7-7 and TRBJ2-3; TRBD1 matches 8 bases. Per germline, CDR1 SSHAT and CDR2 FNYEAQ (reference sequence). V shed 1 base, J shed 3 bases, and the junction held 3 bases outside the gene matches. The CDR3 consists of 15 residues. For the CDR3, the DNA is TGTGCCAGCAGCTTAGGGACAGGGTTGACAGATACGCAGTATTTT. This sequence encodes CASSLGTGLTDTQYF.

The genes are TRBV28 and TRBJ1-3; 7 nucleotides line up with TRBD1. Germline V CDR1 and CDR2: MDHEN, SYDVKM. V shed 6 bases, J shed 2 bases, and the junction held 19 bases outside the gene matches. CDR3 length: 19 amino acids. Here the CDR3 DNA reads TGTGCCAGCAGAAAAATGGTTCTCCAACAGGGGAGGCCTGGAAACACCATATATTTT. It encodes CASRKMVLQQGRPGNTIYF.

Of note for this clone: One end of the junction does not line up with germline, which may come from a read error. The chain links TRBV6-1 to TRBJ1-2; no definite D call. The germline V gene encodes CDR1 MNHNS and CDR2 SASEGT. CDR3 length: 14 residues. CDR3 in DNA: TGTGCCAGCAGCGAAGGAGGGAATAACTATGGCTACACCTTC. Its protein is CASSEGGNNYGYTF.

The chain has TRBV5-7 and TRBJ2-1; no firm D call. TRBV5-7 is marked as an open reading frame, function uncertain. Trimming cost V 7 bases and J 9 bases, with 11 bases left between them. The CDR3 is 11 amino acids. The CDR3: CASPKPPEQFF. For the CDR3, the DNA is TGTGCCAGCCCAAAGCCCCCTGAGCAGTTCTTC.

The CDR3 protein is CASSSAAGRRSTDTQYF. The CDR3 coding sequence is TGTGCCAGCAGCTCCGCCGCGGGGAGGCGTAGCACAGATACGCAGTATTTT. The rearrangement links TRBV7-8 to TRBJ2-3, with D possibly matching TRBD2 (6 bases). Between the trimmed V and J ends, which lost 4 bases and 0 bases, there was a span of 17 bases. The CDR3 totals 17 residues. Per germline, CDR1 SGHVS and CDR2 FQNEAQ.

This clone showed up just a few times. The rearrangement uses TRBV4-1 and TRBJ1-4; unclear D gene. The V gene's germline CDR1 is MGHRA and CDR2 YSYEKL. There are 15 residues in the CDR3. Trimming left V 0 bases short and J 7 bases short, with 12 bases between. The CDR3 DNA is TGCGCCAGCAGCCAAGATCCCGGCAGTAGTGAAAAACTGTTTTTT. It is translated as CASSQDPGSSEKLFF.

The V gene is TRBV19, the J gene TRBJ1-5, with 9 bases aligning to TRBD1. CDR1 and CDR2 (germline): LNHDA, SQIVND (reference sequence). V trimming: 4 bases; J trimming: 4 bases; junction bases outside the gene matches: 5. The CDR3 consists of 15 residues. The CDR3 loop reads CASSTGTGRNQPQHF. The CDR3 DNA reads TGTGCCAGTAGTACCGGGACAGGGAGAAATCAGCCCCAGCATTTT.

The J gene is TRBJ2-2, the V gene TRBV27, with 8 bases fitting TRBD2. Germline CDR1 MNHEY, CDR2 SMNVEV (reference sequence). This CDR3 is built from 16 residues. V was pared by 6 bases and J by 4 bases, with 10 bases of the junction left unmatched. The CDR3 spells CASRRNSGAGTGELFF. DNA for the CDR3: TGTGCCAGCAGAAGAAATAGCGGGGCGGGCACCGGGGAGCTGTTTTTT.

This chain connects TRBV25-1 to TRBJ1-4, with D tentatively TRBD1 (5 bases). The length of the CDR3 is 13 residues. Deletions cut 5 bases from V and 11 bases from J, with 15 bases between. Germline loops: CDR1 MGHDK, CDR2 SYGVNS. The CDR3 sequence is CASSLLGGSKLFF. The CDR3 region has the DNA TGTGCCAGCAGTCTTCTCGGGGGTAGCAAACTGTTTTTT.